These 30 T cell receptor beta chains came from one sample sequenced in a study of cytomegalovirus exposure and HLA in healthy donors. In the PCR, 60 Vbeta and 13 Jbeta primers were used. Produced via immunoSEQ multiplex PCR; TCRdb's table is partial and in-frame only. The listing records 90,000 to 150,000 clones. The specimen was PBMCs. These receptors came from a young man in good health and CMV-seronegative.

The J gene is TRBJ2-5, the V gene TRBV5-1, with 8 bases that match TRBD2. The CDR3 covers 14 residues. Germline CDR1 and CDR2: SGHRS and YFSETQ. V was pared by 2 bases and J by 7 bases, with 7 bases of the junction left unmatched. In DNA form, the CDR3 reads TGCGCCAGCAGCTTCGGGGGGGTTGAACGGACCCAGTACTTC. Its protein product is CASSFGGVERTQYF.

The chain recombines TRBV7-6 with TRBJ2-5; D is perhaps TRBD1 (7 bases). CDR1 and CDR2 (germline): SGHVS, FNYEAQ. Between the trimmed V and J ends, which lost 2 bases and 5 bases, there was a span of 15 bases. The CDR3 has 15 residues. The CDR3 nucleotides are TGTGCCAGCAGCTTATTGTCAGGGGGAGGCGAGACCCAGTACTTC. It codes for CASSLLSGGGETQYF.

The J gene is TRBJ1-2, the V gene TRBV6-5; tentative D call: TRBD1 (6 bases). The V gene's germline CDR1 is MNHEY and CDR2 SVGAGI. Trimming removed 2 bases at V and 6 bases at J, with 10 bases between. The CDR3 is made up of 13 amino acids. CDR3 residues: CASSYRQGHGYTF. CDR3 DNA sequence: TGTGCCAGCAGTTACAGGCAGGGGCATGGCTACACCTTC.

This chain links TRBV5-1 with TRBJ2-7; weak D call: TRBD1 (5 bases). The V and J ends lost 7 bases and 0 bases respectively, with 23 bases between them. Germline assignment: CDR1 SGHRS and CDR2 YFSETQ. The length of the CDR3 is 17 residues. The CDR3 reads CASHGHIKRADSYEQYF. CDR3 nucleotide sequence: TGCGCCAGCCATGGACATATTAAACGGGCGGACTCCTACGAGCAGTACTTC.

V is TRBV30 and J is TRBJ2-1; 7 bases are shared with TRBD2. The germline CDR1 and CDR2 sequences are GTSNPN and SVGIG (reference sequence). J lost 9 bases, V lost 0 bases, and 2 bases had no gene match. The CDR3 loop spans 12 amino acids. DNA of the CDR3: TGTGCCTGGAGTGTAACGGGGGGTGAGCAGTTCTTC. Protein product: CAWSVTGGEQFF.

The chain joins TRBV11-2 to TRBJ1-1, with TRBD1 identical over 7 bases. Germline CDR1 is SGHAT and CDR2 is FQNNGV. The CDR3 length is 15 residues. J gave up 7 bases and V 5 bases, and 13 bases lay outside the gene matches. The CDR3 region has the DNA TGTGCCAGCAGCAGTACAGGGGACTCTTTTGGTGAAGCTTTCTTT. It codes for CASSSTGDSFGEAFF.

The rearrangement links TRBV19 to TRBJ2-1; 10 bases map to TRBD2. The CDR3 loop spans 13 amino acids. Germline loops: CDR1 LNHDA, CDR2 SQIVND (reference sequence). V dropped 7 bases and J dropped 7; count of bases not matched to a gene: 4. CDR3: CASMLAGENEQFF. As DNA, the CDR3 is TGTGCCAGTATGCTAGCGGGAGAAAATGAGCAGTTCTTC. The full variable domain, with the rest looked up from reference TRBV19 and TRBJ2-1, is DGGITQSPKYLFRKEGQNVTLSCEQNLNHDAMYWYRQDPGQGLRLIYYSQIVNDFQKGDIAEGYSVSREKKESFPLTVTSAQKNPTAFYLCASMLAGENEQFFGPGTRLTVL.

The CDR3 bases are TGTGCCAGCAGGTTCGGGACTTCGAACACCGGGGAGCTGTTTTTT. Residues: CASRFGTSNTGELFF. The V call is TRBV5-6, the J call TRBJ2-2, with D tentatively TRBD2 (6 bases). The CDR3 has 15 amino acids. Trimming left V 5 bases short and J 0 bases short, with 11 bases between. Germline CDR1 reads SGHDT; CDR2 reads YYEEEE.

CDR3 protein: CASSPWALDSTYEQYF. The CDR3 coding sequence is TGTGCCAGCAGCCCTTGGGCCCTCGACAGTACCTACGAGCAGTACTTC. V and J are TRBV5-4 and TRBJ2-7; a weak D match, TRBD1 (5 bases). V was pared by 4 bases and J by 2 bases, with 19 bases between. The CDR3 is 16 residues long. Germline V gene data show CDR1 as SGHNT and CDR2 as YYREEE (reference sequence).

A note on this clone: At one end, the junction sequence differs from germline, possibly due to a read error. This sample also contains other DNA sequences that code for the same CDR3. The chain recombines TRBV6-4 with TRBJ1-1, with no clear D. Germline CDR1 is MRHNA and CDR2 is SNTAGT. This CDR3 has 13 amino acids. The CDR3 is CASRATVNTEAFF. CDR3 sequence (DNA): TGCGCCAGCAGAGCGACGGTGAACACTGAAGCTTTCTTT.

This CDR3 reads CASSISGLATGELFF. CDR3 DNA sequence: TGTGCCAGTAGTATATCGGGACTAGCCACCGGGGAGCTGTTTTTT. This sequence joins TRBV19 and TRBJ2-2; TRBD2 agrees at 9 bases. Unmatched junction bases numbered 2, after V lost 2 bases and J lost 4 bases. This CDR3 is built from 15 residues. Germline loops: CDR1 LNHDA, CDR2 SQIVND (reference sequence).

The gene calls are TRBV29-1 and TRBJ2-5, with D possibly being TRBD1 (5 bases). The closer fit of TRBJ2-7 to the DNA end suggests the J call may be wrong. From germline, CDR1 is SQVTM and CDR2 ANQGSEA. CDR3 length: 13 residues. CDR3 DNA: TGCAGCGTTGAGACAGACGCCCCCTACGAGCAGTACTTC. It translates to CSVETDAPYEQYF.

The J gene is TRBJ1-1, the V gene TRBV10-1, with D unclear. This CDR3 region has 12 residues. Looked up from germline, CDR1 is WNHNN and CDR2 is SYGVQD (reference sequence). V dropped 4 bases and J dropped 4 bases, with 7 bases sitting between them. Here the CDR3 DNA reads TGCGCCAGCAGTGGGGCCAGCACTGAAGCTTTCTTT. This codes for CASSGASTEAFF.

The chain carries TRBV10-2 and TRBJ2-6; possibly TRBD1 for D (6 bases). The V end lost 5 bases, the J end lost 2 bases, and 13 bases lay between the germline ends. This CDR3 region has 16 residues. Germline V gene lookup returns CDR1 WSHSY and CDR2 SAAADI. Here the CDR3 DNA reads TGCGCCAGCAGTCCCGGGACACAAGCTGGGGCCAACGTCCTGACTTTC. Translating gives CASSPGTQAGANVLTF.

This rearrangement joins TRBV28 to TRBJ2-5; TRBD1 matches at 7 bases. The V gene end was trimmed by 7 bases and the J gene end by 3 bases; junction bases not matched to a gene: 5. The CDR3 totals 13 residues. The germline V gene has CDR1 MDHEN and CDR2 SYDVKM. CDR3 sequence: CASTLGQEETQYF. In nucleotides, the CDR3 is TGTGCCAGCACCCTAGGACAGGAAGAGACCCAGTACTTC. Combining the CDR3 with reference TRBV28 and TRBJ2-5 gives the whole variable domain DVKVTQSSRYLVKRTGEKVFLECVQDMDHENMFWYRQDPGLGLRLIYFSYDVKMKEKGDIPEGYSVSREKKERFSLILESASTNQTSMYLCASTLGQEETQYFGPGTRLLVL.

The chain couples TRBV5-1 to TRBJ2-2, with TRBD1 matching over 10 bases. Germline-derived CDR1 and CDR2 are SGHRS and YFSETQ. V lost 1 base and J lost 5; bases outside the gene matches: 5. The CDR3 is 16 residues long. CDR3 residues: CASSLSPGQGTGELFF. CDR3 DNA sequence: TGCGCCAGCAGCTTGTCCCCGGGACAGGGGACCGGGGAGCTGTTTTTT.

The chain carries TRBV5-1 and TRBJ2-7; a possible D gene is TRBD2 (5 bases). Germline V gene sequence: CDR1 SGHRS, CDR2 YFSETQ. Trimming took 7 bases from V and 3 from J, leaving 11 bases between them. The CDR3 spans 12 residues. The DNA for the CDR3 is TGCGCCAGCCGGGGAAGCAACTACGAGCAGTACTTC. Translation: CASRGSNYEQYF. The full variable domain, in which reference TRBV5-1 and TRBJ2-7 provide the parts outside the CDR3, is KAGVTQTPRYLIKTRGQQVTLSCSPISGHRSVSWYQQTPGQGLQFLFEYFSETQRNKGNFPGRFSGRQFSNSRSEMNVSTLELGDSALYLCASRGSNYEQYFGPGTRLTVT.

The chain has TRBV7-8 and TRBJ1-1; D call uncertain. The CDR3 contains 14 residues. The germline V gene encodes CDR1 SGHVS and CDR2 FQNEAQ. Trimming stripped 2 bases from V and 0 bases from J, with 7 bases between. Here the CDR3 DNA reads TGTGCCAGCAGCTTATGGCTGCTGAACACTGAAGCTTTCTTT. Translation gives CASSLWLLNTEAFF.

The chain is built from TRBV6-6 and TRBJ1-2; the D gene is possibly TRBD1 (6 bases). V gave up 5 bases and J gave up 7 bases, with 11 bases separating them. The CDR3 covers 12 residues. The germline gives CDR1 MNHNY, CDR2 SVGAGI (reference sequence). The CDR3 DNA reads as TGTGCCAGCAGTCTGGGGGCGGGTGGCTACACCTTC. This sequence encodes CASSLGAGGYTF.

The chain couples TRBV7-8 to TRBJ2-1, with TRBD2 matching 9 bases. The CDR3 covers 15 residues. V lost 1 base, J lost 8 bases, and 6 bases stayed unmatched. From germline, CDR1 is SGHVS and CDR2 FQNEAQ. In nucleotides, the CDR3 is TGTGCCAGCAGCTTAGGAGCGGGGGGCAACGATGAGCAGTTCTTC. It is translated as CASSLGAGGNDEQFF. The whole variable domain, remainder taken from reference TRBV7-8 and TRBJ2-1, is GAGVSQSPRYKVAKRGQDVALRCDPISGHVSLFWYQQALGQGPEFLTYFQNEAQLDKSGLPSDRFFAERPEGSVSTLKIQRTQQEDSAVYLCASSLGAGGNDEQFFGPGTRLTVL.

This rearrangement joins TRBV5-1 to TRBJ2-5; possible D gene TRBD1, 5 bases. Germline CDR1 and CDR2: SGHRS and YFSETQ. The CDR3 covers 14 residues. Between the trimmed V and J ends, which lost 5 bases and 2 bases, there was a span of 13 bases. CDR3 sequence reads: CASRRDRIQETQYF. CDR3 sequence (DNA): TGCGCCAGCAGACGAGACAGAATACAAGAGACCCAGTACTTC.

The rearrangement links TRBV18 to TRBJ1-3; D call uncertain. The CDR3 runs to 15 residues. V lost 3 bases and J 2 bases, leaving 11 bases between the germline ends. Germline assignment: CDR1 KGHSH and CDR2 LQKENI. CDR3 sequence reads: CASSPRDGAGNTIYF. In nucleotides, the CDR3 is TGTGCCAGCTCACCCCGAGACGGAGCTGGAAACACCATATATTTT.

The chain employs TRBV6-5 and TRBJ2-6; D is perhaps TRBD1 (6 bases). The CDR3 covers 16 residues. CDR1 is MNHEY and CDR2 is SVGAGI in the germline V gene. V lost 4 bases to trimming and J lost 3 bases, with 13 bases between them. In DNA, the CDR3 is TGTGCCAGCAGTTCCCCAAGGACAGATGGGGCCAACGTCCTGACTTTC. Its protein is CASSSPRTDGANVLTF.

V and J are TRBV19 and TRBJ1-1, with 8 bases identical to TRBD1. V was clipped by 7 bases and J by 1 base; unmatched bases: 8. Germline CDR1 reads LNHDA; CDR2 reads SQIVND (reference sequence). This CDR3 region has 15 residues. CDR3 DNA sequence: TGTGCCAGTACCATGGACAGGGTGCGGAACACTGAAGCTTTCTTT. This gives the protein CASTMDRVRNTEAFF. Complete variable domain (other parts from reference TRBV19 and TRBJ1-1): DGGITQSPKYLFRKEGQNVTLSCEQNLNHDAMYWYRQDPGQGLRLIYYSQIVNDFQKGDIAEGYSVSREKKESFPLTVTSAQKNPTAFYLCASTMDRVRNTEAFFGQGTRLTVV.

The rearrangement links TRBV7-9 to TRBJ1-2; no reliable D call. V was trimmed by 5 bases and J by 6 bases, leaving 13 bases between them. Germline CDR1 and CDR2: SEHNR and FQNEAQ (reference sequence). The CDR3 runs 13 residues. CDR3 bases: TGTGCCAGCAGCCGCGAGGGAGGCGATGGCTACACCTTC. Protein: CASSREGGDGYTF.

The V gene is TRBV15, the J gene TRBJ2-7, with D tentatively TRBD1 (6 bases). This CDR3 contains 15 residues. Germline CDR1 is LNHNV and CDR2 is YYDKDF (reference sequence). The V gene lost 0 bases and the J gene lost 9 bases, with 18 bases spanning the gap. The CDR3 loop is CATSRDLFDTGLQYF. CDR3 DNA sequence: TGTGCCACCAGCAGAGATTTGTTCGATACAGGGTTGCAGTACTTC.

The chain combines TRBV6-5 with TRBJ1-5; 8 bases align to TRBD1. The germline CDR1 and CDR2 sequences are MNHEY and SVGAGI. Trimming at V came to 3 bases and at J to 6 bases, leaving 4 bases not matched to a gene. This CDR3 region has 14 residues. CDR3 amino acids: CASSYSGGGQPQHF. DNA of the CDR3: TGTGCCAGCAGTTATTCAGGGGGCGGTCAGCCCCAGCATTTT.

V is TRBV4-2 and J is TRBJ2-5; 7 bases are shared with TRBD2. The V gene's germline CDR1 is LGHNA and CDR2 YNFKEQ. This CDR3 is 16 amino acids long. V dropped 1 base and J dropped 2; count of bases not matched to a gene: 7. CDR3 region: CASSQVSSGAQETQYF. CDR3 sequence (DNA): TGTGCCAGCAGCCAAGTATCCAGCGGGGCTCAAGAGACCCAGTACTTC.

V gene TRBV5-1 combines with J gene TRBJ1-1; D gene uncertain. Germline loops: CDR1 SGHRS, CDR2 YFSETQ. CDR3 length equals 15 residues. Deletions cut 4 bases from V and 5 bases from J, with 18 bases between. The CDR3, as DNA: TGCGCCAGCAGCCCCGGAGGGAGTAAGGGTACTGAAGCTTTCTTT. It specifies CASSPGGSKGTEAFF.

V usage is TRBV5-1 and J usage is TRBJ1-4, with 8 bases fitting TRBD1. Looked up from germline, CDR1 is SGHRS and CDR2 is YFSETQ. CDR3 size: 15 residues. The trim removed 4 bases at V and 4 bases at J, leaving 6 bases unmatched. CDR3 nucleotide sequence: TGCGCCAGCAGCCCCGGGACAGGCCTTAATGAAAAACTGTTTTTT. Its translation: CASSPGTGLNEKLFF.